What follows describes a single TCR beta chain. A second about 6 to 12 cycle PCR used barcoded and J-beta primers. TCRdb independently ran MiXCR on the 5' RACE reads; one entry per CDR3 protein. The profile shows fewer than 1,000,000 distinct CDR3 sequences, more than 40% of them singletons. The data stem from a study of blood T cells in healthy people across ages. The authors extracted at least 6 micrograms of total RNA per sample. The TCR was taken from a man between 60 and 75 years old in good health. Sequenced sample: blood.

CDR3 bases: TGTGCCAGCAGCCAAACTGACCGGGATGAGCAGTTCTTC. Its translation is CASSQTDRDEQFF. This chain joins TRBV3-1 and TRBJ2-1; D unclear. V lost 2 bases to trimming and J lost 8 bases, with 10 bases between them. Germline V gene lookup returns CDR1 LGHDT and CDR2 YNNKEL (reference sequence). The CDR3 length is 13 residues.